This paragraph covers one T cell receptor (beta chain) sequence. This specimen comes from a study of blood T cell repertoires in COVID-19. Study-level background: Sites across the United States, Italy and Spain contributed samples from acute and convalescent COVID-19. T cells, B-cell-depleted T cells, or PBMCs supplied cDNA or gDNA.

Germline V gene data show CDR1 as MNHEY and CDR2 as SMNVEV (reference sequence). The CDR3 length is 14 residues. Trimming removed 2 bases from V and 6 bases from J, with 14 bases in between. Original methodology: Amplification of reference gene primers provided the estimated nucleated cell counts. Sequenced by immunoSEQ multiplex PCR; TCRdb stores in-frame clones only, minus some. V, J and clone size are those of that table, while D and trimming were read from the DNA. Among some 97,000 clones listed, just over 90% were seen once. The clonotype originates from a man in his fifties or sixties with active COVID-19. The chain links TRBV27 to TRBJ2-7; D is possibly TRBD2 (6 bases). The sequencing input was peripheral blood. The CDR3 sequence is CASSLRAGGGEQYF. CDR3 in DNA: TGTGCCAGCAGTTTAAGGGCCGGGGGAGGCGAGCAGTACTTC.